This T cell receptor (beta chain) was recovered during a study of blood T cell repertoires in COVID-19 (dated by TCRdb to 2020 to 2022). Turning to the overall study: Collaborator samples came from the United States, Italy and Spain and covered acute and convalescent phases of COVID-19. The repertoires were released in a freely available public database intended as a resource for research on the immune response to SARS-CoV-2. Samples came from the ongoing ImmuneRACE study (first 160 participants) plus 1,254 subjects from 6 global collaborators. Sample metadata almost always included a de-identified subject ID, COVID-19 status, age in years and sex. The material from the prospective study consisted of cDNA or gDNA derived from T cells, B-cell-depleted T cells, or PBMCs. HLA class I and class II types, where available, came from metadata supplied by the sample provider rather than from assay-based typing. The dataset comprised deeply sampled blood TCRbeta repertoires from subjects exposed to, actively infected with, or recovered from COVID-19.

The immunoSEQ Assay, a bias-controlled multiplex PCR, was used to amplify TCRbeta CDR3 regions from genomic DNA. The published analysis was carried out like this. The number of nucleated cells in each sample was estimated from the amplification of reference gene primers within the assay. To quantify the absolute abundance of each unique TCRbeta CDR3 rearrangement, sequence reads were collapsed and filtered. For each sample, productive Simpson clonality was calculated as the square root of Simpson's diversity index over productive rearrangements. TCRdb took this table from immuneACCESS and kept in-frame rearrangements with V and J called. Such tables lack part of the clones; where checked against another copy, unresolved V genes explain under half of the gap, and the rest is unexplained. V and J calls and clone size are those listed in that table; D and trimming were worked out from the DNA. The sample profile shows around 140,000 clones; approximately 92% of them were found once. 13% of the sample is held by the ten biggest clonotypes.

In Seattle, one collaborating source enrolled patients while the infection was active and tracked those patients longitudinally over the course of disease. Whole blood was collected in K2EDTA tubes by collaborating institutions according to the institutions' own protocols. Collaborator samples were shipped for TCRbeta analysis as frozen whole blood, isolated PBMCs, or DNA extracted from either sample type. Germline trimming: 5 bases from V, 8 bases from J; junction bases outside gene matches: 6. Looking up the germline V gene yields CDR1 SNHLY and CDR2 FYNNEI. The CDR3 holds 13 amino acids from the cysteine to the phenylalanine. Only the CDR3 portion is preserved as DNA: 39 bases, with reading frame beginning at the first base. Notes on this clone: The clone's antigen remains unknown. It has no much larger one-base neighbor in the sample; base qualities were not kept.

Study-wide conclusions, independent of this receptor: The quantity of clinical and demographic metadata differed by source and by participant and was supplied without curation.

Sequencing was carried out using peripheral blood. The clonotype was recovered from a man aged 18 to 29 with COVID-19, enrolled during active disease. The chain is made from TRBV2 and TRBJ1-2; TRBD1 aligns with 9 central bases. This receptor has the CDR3 CASSSGQGQGYTF. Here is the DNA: TGTGCCAGCAGTTCCGGACAGGGGCAAGGCTACACCTTC.